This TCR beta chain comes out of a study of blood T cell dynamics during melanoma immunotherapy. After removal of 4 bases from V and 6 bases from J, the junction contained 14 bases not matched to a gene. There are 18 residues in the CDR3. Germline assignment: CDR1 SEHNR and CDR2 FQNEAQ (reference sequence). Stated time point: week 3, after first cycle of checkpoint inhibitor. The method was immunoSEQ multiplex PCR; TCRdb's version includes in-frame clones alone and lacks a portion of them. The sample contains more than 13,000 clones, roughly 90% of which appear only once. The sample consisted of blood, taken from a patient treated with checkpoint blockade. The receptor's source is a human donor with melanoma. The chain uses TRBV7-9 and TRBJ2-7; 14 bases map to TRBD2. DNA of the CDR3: TGTGCCAGCAGCTCCCCGGGACTAGCGGGAGAGACAGGACGCGAGCAGTACTTC. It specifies CASSSPGLAGETGREQYF. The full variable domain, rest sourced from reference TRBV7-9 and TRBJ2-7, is DTGVSQNPRHKITKRGQNVTFRCDPISEHNRLYWYRQTLGQGPEFLTYFQNEAQLEKSRLLSDRFSAERPKGSFSTLEIQRTEQGDSAMYLCASSSPGLAGETGREQYFGPGTRLTVT.